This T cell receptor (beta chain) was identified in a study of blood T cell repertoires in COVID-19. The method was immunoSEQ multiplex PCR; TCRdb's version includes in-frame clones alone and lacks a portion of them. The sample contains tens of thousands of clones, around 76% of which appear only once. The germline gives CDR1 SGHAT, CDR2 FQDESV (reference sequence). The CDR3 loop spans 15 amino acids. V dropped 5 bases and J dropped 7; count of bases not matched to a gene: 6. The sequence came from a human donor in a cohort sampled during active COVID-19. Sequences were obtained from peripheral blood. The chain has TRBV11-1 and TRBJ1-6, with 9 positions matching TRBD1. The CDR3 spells CASSGRTGVNSPLHF. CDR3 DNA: TGTGCCAGCAGCGGAAGGACAGGGGTAAATTCACCCCTCCACTTT.